Below, 26 T cell receptor beta chains from the same sample are listed, as sequenced in a study of control samples from healthy donors and cancer patients. The method was immunoSEQ multiplex PCR; TCRdb's version includes in-frame clones alone and lacks a portion of them. The sample lists roughly 86,000 clones, 91% seen once, with 15% to 18% in the top ten. The sample taken for sequencing was blood. The receptors shown here come from a man aged 30 to 45 in good health.

A note on this clone: The same CDR3 also results from other DNA sequences found in this sample. The V gene is TRBV6-1, the J gene TRBJ1-5; D not resolved. Trimming took 0 bases from V and 3 from J, leaving 3 bases between them. This CDR3 has 13 amino acids. CDR1 is MNHNS and CDR2 is SASEGT in the germline V gene. CDR3 nucleotide sequence: TGTGCCAGCAGTGAAGCGCTCAATCAGCCCCAGCATTTT. The encoded protein is CASSEALNQPQHF.

The gene calls are TRBV5-4 and TRBJ2-7, with 11 nucleotides matching TRBD2. V shed 1 base and J 3 bases; nucleotides not matched to a gene: 3. Germline V lookup: CDR1 SGHNT, CDR2 YYREEE (reference sequence). The CDR3 loop spans 15 amino acids. The CDR3 sequence is CASSLILAGGYEQYF. CDR3 nucleotide sequence: TGTGCCAGCAGCTTGATCCTAGCGGGAGGCTACGAGCAGTACTTC.

This clone was observed a single time. The chain uses TRBV2 and TRBJ2-5; 9 bases map to TRBD1. This CDR3 has 14 residues. Trimming removed 8 bases from V and 9 bases from J; junction bases left unmatched: 13. Germline lookup yields CDR1 SNHLY and CDR2 FYNNEI. DNA of the CDR3: TGTGCCAGCCTCCAAAAGACAGGGGGTCCTCCCCAGTACTTC. Its translation: CASLQKTGGPPQYF. The full variable domain, with the rest looked up from reference TRBV2 and TRBJ2-5, is EPEVTQTPSHQVTQMGQEVILRCVPISNHLYFYWYRQILGQKVEFLVSFYNNEISEKSEIFDDQFSVERPDGSNFTLKIRSTKLEDSAMYFCASLQKTGGPPQYFGPGTRLLVL.

The gene calls are TRBV19 and TRBJ2-2, with D possibly matching TRBD1 (5 bases). Germline V gives CDR1 LNHDA, CDR2 SQIVND (reference sequence). This CDR3 comprises 15 residues. Between the trimmed V and J ends, which lost 6 bases and 2 bases, there was a span of 13 bases. The CDR3 region has the DNA TGTGCCAGTAGGGCCGACAGAAGAAACACCGGGGAGCTGTTTTTT. Amino acids: CASRADRRNTGELFF.

This clone was recorded a few times. V and J are TRBV6-7 and TRBJ1-1; 10 nucleotides match TRBD1. TRBV6-7 is filed as an ORF, its function uncertain. The CDR3 consists of 16 residues. Trimming took 2 bases from V and 3 from J; bases not matched to a gene: 6. This CDR3 is CASSYPDGTGDTEAFF. DNA of the CDR3: TGTGCCAGCAGTTACCCGGACGGGACAGGGGACACTGAAGCTTTCTTT.

The J gene is TRBJ2-3, the V gene TRBV9, with 9 positions matching TRBD2. Germline assignment: CDR1 SGDLS and CDR2 YYNGEE. V trimming: 0 bases; J trimming: 2 bases; junction bases outside the gene matches: 7. The CDR3 length is 17 residues. The CDR3 reads CASSVGAASGNTDTQYF. The CDR3 DNA follows: TGTGCCAGCAGCGTAGGCGCGGCTAGCGGGAACACAGATACGCAGTATTTT.

The chain carries TRBV18 and TRBJ2-3; 7 bases agree with TRBD2. The V segment lost 5 bases and the J segment 2 bases; nucleotides outside the gene matches: 7. CDR1 is KGHSH and CDR2 is LQKENI in the germline V gene. The CDR3 runs to 15 residues. CDR3 bases: TGTGCCAGCTCAATAGCGGGCCTGTTCACAGATACGCAGTATTTT. Its protein is CASSIAGLFTDTQYF.

A word on this clone: Germline is not matched at one junction end, which may reflect a read error. This chain links TRBV7-7 with TRBJ2-1; perhaps TRBD2 as D (6 bases). This CDR3 spans 15 amino acids. Germline V lookup: CDR1 SSHAT, CDR2 FNYEAQ (reference sequence). DNA of the CDR3: TGTGCTAGCAGCTTGGGGCGGGACCGTGGAAATGAGCAGTTCTTC. It is translated as CASSLGRDRGNEQFF.

The V gene is TRBV5-1, the J gene TRBJ2-1; 7 positions agree with TRBD1. The CDR3 length is 16 residues. Germline CDR1 and CDR2: SGHRS and YFSETQ. Germline trimming cut 4 bases from V and 2 bases from J; bases unmatched to any gene: 9. The CDR3 loop is CASSLKGAVPYNEQFF. Here the CDR3 DNA reads TGCGCCAGCAGCCTAAAGGGGGCGGTACCCTACAATGAGCAGTTCTTC.

This clone was seen once. The CDR3 here is CASSLTGSAGYTF. The CDR3, as DNA: TGTGCCAGCAGTTTAACAGGGTCCGCTGGCTACACCTTC. This chain connects TRBV27 to TRBJ1-2; a possible D gene is TRBD1 (6 bases). The ends were cut back, 2 bases at V and 7 bases at J, with 11 bases in the middle. From germline, CDR1 is MNHEY and CDR2 SMNVEV (reference sequence). The CDR3 contains 13 residues.

The DNA for the CDR3 is TGTGCCAGCAGGGGCACAGATACGCAGTATTTT. This codes for CASRGTDTQYF. This chain joins TRBV7-2 and TRBJ2-3; D ambiguous. V was trimmed by 6 bases and J by 1 base, leaving 2 bases between them. The germline V gene has CDR1 SGHTA and CDR2 FQGNSA. This CDR3 comprises 11 residues.

The chain uses TRBV14 and TRBJ2-1, with 12 bases aligning to TRBD2. The CDR3 loop spans 16 amino acids. J gave up 8 bases and V 0 bases, and 5 bases lay outside the gene matches. CDR1 and CDR2 from the germline V gene are SGHDN and FVKESK. Here the CDR3 reads CASSQETSGRYDEQFF. CDR3 bases: TGTGCCAGCAGCCAAGAAACTAGCGGGAGGTACGATGAGCAGTTCTTC.

This rearrangement joins TRBV19 to TRBJ2-1, with no clear D. V was shortened by 4 bases and J by 6 bases, with 13 bases between the two germline ends. This CDR3 comprises 14 residues. Germline V gene sequence: CDR1 LNHDA, CDR2 SQIVND (reference sequence). DNA for the CDR3: TGTGCCAGTAGTAAAGGGTCCGTCTCCAATGAGCAGTTCTTC. Translating it yields CASSKGSVSNEQFF.

The chain employs TRBV6-6 and TRBJ2-7, with 10 bases aligning to TRBD2. Looked up from germline, CDR1 is MNHNY and CDR2 is SVGAGI (reference sequence). CDR3 length: 16 amino acids. After removal of 6 bases from V and 5 bases from J, the junction contained 13 bases not matched to a gene. The CDR3 reads CASSPSKREGRHEQYF. CDR3 coding DNA: TGTGCCAGCAGCCCCTCGAAGCGGGAGGGCCGCCACGAGCAGTACTTC.

This clone has a single count. The chain joins TRBV6-5 to TRBJ1-1; no clear D gene. V was clipped by 2 bases and J by 3 bases, with 7 bases between them. The CDR3 sequence is 13 residues long. CDR1 is MNHEY and CDR2 is SVGAGI in the germline V gene. The CDR3 spells CASSYEGHTEAFF. The CDR3 nucleotides read TGTGCCAGCAGTTACGAGGGCCACACTGAAGCTTTCTTT.

The chain joins TRBV11-2 to TRBJ2-1, with 12 bases that match TRBD2. CDR3 length: 18 amino acids. J lost 2 bases, V lost 5 bases, and 10 bases had no gene match. Germline-derived CDR1 and CDR2 are SGHAT and FQNNGV. This chain's CDR3 is CASSPRLAGELTYNEQFF. The DNA for the CDR3 is TGTGCCAGCAGCCCAAGACTAGCGGGAGAACTAACCTACAATGAGCAGTTCTTC. Looking up the rest from reference TRBV11-2 and TRBJ2-1 gives the full variable domain: EAGVAQSPRYKIIEKRQSVAFWCNPISGHATLYWYQQILGQGPKLLIQFQNNGVVDDSQLPKDRFSAERLKGVDSTLKIQPAKLEDSAVYLCASSPRLAGELTYNEQFFGPGTRLTVL.

This chain uses TRBV7-6 with TRBJ2-7, with TRBD1 matching over 8 bases. Looked up from germline, CDR1 is SGHVS and CDR2 is FNYEAQ. The CDR3 runs to 15 residues. The ends lost 2 bases at V and 2 bases at J; junction bases unmatched: 5. The CDR3 is CASSLTGQGAYEQYF. Here the CDR3 DNA reads TGTGCCAGCAGCTTAACAGGACAGGGAGCCTACGAGCAGTACTTC.

The rearrangement joins TRBV6-5 to TRBJ2-4; possible D gene TRBD2, 5 bases. Between the trimmed V and J ends, which lost 3 bases and 1 base, there was a span of 13 bases. The CDR3 has 16 amino acids. The germline gives CDR1 MNHEY, CDR2 SVGAGI. The CDR3 sequence is CASSYGFGDAKNIQYF. The CDR3 DNA reads TGTGCCAGCAGTTATGGATTCGGGGATGCCAAAAACATTCAGTACTTC.

This clone was observed a single time. The V and J genes are TRBV6-6 and TRBJ1-4; 9 bases fit TRBD1. CDR1 and CDR2 (germline): MNHNY, SVGAGI (reference sequence). With 5 bases clipped from V and 8 bases from J, the junction kept 9 bases outside the gene matches. CDR3 length equals 15 residues. The CDR3 reads CASSRTGQGGEKLFF. For the CDR3, the DNA is TGTGCCAGCAGTAGAACGGGACAGGGAGGGGAAAAACTGTTTTTT.

The chain links TRBV5-5 to TRBJ2-1; D uncertain. Trimming pared 1 base from V and 6 bases from J, leaving 11 bases between. This CDR3 has 14 residues. From germline, CDR1 is SGHKS and CDR2 YYEKEE (reference sequence). The CDR3 spells CASSLSRLINEQFF. The CDR3 coding sequence is TGTGCCAGCAGCTTGAGTAGACTCATCAATGAGCAGTTCTTC.

This rearrangement joins TRBV5-4 to TRBJ2-1; TRBD2 matches 7 bases. V dropped 4 bases and J dropped 7; count of bases not matched to a gene: 20. This CDR3 comprises 18 residues. Germline V lookup: CDR1 SGHNT, CDR2 YYREEE (reference sequence). CDR3 sequence: CASSRDGGGPPLSNEQFF. CDR3 bases: TGTGCCAGCAGCCGGGACGGGGGAGGGCCACCCCTATCGAATGAGCAGTTCTTC.

V gene TRBV24-1 combines with J gene TRBJ2-3; D not certain. The CDR3 covers 14 residues. V lost 7 bases and J lost 3, with 13 bases in between. CDR1 and CDR2 (germline): KGHDR, SFDVKD. CDR3 in DNA: TGTGCCACCAGCAAAGAAGGAAATACAGATACGCAGTATTTT. This translates into CATSKEGNTDTQYF.

The chain recombines TRBV28 with TRBJ2-2; 8 nucleotides match TRBD2. The junction had 8 bases not matched to a gene; V was cut back by 10 bases and J by 7 bases. CDR1 is MDHEN, CDR2 SYDVKM, per germline. The CDR3 is 13 residues long. DNA for the CDR3: TGTGCCACCCGACCGGGACTAGACGGGGAGCTGTTTTTT. Its protein is CATRPGLDGELFF. The full variable domain, in which reference TRBV28 and TRBJ2-2 provide the parts outside the CDR3, is DVKVTQSSRYLVKRTGEKVFLECVQDMDHENMFWYRQDPGLGLRLIYFSYDVKMKEKGDIPEGYSVSREKKERFSLILESASTNQTSMYLCATRPGLDGELFFGEGSRLTVL.

This clone was detected once. CDR3 bases: TGTGCCAGCAGCTTCTGGCGGGCAAGCTCCTACAATGAGCAGTTCTTC. Encoded protein: CASSFWRASSYNEQFF. The V and J genes are TRBV5-5 and TRBJ2-1; TRBD2 might be the D (5 bases). Germline V lookup: CDR1 SGHKS, CDR2 YYEKEE (reference sequence). V was shortened by 2 bases and J by 0 bases, with 12 bases between the two germline ends. There are 16 residues in the CDR3.

The CDR3 DNA sequence: TGTGCCAGCAGTCCGAGACAGAACACCGGGGAGCTGTTTTTT. This gives the protein CASSPRQNTGELFF. The chain couples TRBV28 to TRBJ2-2; D is unclear. The CDR3 is 14 residues long. V was clipped by 5 bases and J by 1 base, with 8 bases between them. CDR1 MDHEN and CDR2 SYDVKM come from the germline V gene.

The chain employs TRBV28 and TRBJ1-1, with 10 bases aligning to TRBD1. The junction had 5 bases not matched to a gene; V was cut back by 2 bases and J by 8 bases. The CDR3 is 14 amino acids. Germline V gene data show CDR1 as MDHEN and CDR2 as SYDVKM. The CDR3 here is CASSLVTGGREAFF. CDR3 DNA sequence: TGTGCCAGCAGTTTAGTGACAGGGGGCCGAGAAGCTTTCTTT.